The present entry profiles one T cell receptor beta chain with its context. This entry is derived from a study of blood T cell repertoires in COVID-19. Overall study: Italy, Spain and the United States were the sources of the convalescent and acute COVID-19 samples. The analysed material was cDNA or gDNA that came from T cells, B-cell-depleted T cells, or PBMCs.

The CDR3 spans 15 residues. Germline V gives CDR1 SNHLY, CDR2 FYNNEI. V gave up 1 base and J gave up 5 bases; unmatched junction bases: 6. In the source study's methods: It was from reference gene primer amplification that nucleated cell counts were estimated. The table came from immunoSEQ multiplex PCR; TCRdb's copy has only in-frame clones and leaves some out. V, J and clone size are those of that table, while D and trimming were read from the DNA. In the table there are fewer than 35,000 clones, 89% of which are singletons. The receptor comes from a man of 80 years or more with acute or convalescent COVID-19. Sequencing was done on a sample of peripheral blood. The chain links TRBV2 to TRBJ2-5; 8 bases agree with TRBD1. CDR3 sequence (DNA): TGTGCCAGCAGTGAAGGACAGGGGTCTCGGGAGACCCAGTACTTC. Translated: CASSEGQGSRETQYF.